This record looks at one T cell receptor beta chain sequence and its context. The data originate from a study of blood T cell repertoires in COVID-19. The CDR3 has 15 amino acids. CDR1 ENHRY and CDR2 SYGVKD come from the germline V gene. The trim removed 7 bases at V and 1 base at J, leaving 6 bases unmatched. The method was immunoSEQ multiplex PCR; TCRdb's version includes in-frame clones alone and lacks a portion of them. The top ten hold roughly 6.1% of the sample, which has about 190,000 clones, around four fifths seen once. The material sequenced was peripheral blood. This TCR derives from a woman aged 40 to 50 with acute or convalescent COVID-19. J is TRBJ1-3 and V is TRBV10-3, with 8 bases lining up with TRBD1. Here the CDR3 reads CAITSQGASGNTIYF. The CDR3 bases are TGTGCCATCACTAGCCAGGGGGCATCTGGAAACACCATATATTTT.